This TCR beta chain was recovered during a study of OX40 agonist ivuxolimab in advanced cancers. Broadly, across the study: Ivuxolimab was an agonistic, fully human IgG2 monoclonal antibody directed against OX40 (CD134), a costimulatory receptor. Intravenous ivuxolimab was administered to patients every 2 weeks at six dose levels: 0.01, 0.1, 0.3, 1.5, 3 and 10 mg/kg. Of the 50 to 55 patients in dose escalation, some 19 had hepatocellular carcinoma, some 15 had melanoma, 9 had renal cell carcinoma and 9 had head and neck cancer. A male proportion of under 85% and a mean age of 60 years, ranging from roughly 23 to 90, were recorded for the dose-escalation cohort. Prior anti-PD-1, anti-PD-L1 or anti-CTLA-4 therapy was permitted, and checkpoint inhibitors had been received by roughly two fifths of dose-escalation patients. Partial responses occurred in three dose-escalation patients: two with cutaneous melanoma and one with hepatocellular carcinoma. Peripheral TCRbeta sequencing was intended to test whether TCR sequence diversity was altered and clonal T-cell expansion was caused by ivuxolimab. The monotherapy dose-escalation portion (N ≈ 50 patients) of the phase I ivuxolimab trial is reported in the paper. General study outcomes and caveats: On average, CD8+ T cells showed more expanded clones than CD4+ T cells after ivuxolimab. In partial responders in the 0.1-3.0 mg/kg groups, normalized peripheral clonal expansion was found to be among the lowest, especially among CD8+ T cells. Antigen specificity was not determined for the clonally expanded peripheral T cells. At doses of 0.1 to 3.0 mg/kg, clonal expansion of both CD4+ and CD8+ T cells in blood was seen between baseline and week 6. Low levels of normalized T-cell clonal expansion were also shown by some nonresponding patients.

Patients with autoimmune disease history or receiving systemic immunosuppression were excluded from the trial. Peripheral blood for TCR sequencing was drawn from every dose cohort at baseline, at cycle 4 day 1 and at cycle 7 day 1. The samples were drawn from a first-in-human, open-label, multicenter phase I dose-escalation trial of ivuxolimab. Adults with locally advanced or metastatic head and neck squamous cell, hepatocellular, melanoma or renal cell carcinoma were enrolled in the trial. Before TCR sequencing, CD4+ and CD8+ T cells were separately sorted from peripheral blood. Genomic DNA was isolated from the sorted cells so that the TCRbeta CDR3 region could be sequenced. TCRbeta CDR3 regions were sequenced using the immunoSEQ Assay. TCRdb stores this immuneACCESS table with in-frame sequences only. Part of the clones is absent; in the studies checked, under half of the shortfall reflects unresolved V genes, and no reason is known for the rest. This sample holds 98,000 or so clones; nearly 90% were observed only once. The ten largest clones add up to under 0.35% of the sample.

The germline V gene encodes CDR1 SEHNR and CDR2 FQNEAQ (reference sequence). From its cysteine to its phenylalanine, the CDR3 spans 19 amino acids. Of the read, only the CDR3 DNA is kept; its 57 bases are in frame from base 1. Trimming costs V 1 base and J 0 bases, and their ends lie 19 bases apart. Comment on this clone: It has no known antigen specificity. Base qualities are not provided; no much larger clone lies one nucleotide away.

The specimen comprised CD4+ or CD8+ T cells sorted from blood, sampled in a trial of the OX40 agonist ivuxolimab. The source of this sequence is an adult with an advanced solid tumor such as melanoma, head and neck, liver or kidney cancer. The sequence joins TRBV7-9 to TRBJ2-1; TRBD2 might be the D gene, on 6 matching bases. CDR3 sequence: CASSLDRDWVPSSYNEQFF. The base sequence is TGTGCCAGCAGCTTAGATAGGGACTGGGTGCCGAGCTCCTACAATGAGCAGTTCTTC. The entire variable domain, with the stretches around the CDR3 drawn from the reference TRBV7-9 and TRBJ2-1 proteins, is DTGVSQNPRHKITKRGQNVTFRCDPISEHNRLYWYRQTLGQGPEFLTYFQNEAQLEKSRLLSDRFSAERPKGSFSTLEIQRTEQGDSAMYLCASSLDRDWVPSSYNEQFFGPGTRLTVL.